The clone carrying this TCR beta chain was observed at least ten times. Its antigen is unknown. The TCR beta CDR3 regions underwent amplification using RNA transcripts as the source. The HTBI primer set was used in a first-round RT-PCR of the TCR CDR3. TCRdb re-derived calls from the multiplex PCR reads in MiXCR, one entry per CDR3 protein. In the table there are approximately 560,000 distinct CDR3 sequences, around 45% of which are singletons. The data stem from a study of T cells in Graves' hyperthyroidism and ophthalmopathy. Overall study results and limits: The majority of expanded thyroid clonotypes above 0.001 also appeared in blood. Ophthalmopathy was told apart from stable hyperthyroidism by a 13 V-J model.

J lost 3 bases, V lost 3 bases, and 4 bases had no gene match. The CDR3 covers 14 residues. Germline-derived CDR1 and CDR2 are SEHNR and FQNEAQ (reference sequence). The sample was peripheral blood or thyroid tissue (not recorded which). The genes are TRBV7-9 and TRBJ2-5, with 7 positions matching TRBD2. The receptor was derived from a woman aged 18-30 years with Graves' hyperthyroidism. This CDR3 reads CASSFLADKETQYF. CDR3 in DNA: TGTGCCAGCAGCTTCCTAGCGGATAAAGAGACCCAGTACTTC. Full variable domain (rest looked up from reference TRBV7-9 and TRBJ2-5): DTGVSQNPRHKITKRGQNVTFRCDPISEHNRLYWYRQTLGQGPEFLTYFQNEAQLEKSRLLSDRFSAERPKGSFSTLEIQRTEQGDSAMYLCASSFLADKETQYFGPGTRLLVL.